The 7 T cell receptor beta chains in this list originate from one sample, sequenced in a study of blood T cell dynamics during melanoma immunotherapy. Only in-frame clones appear in the TCRdb table, and some are missing; sequencing was by immunoSEQ multiplex PCR. Found here are 25,000 to 30,000 clones, around four fifths of them singletons; the top ten hold 10% to 13%. Noted time point: week 3, after first cycle of checkpoint inhibitor. Specimen: blood, collected from a patient treated with checkpoint blockade. Receptors originate from a human donor with melanoma.

This sequence joins TRBV28 and TRBJ1-1; D is possibly TRBD1 (5 bases). Trimming cost V 6 bases and J 10 bases, with 15 bases left between them. The CDR3 spans 12 residues. Per germline, CDR1 MDHEN and CDR2 SYDVKM. The CDR3 sequence: CASRVQGVGAFF. For the CDR3, the DNA is TGTGCCAGCAGGGTTCAGGGAGTCGGAGCTTTCTTT. Variable domain in full (rest from reference TRBV28 and TRBJ1-1): DVKVTQSSRYLVKRTGEKVFLECVQDMDHENMFWYRQDPGLGLRLIYFSYDVKMKEKGDIPEGYSVSREKKERFSLILESASTNQTSMYLCASRVQGVGAFFGQGTRLTVV.

The chain is built from TRBV27 and TRBJ2-6; D may be TRBD2 (6 bases). The CDR3 runs 17 residues. The V and J ends lost 0 bases and 2 bases respectively, with 11 bases between them. CDR1 is MNHEY, CDR2 SMNVEV, per germline (reference sequence). Written as DNA, the CDR3 is TGTGCCAGCAGTTTATCGACCGGGGGTGCTGGGGCCAACGTCCTGACTTTC. The encoded protein is CASSLSTGGAGANVLTF. Looking up the rest from reference TRBV27 and TRBJ2-6 gives the full variable domain: EAQVTQNPRYLITVTGKKLTVTCSQNMNHEYMSWYRQDPGLGLRQIYYSMNVEVTDKGDVPEGYKVSRKEKRNFPLILESPSPNQTSLYFCASSLSTGGAGANVLTFGAGSRLTVL.

This clone has more than one count but fewer than ten. V usage is TRBV2 and J usage is TRBJ2-3, with 9 bases matching TRBD2. The CDR3 has 13 amino acids. Germline assignment: CDR1 SNHLY and CDR2 FYNNEI. Germline trimming cut 9 bases from V and 2 bases from J; bases unmatched to any gene: 3. CDR3 sequence: CASRLADTDTQYF. DNA of the CDR3: TGTGCCAGTAGACTAGCGGACACAGATACGCAGTATTTT.

This chain joins TRBV25-1 and TRBJ2-7; D possibly corresponds to TRBD1 (6 bases). Trimming removed 4 bases from V and 1 base from J, with 8 bases in between. The CDR3 has 13 amino acids. Germline CDR1 and CDR2: MGHDK and SYGVNS. CDR3 amino acids: CASSGDTSYEQYF. DNA for the CDR3: TGTGCCAGCAGTGGGGACACATCCTACGAGCAGTACTTC.

V gene TRBV28 combines with J gene TRBJ2-7; 8 bases are a match to TRBD2. V lost 4 bases and J lost 0; bases outside the gene matches: 5. This CDR3 comprises 15 residues. Looked up from germline, CDR1 is MDHEN and CDR2 is SYDVKM. In DNA form, the CDR3 reads TGTGCCAGCAGTTCGGCTAGCGGGCTCTCCTACGAGCAGTACTTC. Translating gives CASSSASGLSYEQYF.

The genes are TRBV11-2 and TRBJ1-5, with D uncertain. Per germline, CDR1 SGHAT and CDR2 FQNNGV. The CDR3 has 15 residues. V was trimmed by 3 bases and J by 10 bases, leaving 19 bases between them. The CDR3 sequence: CASSLGIGEGQPQHF. The CDR3 DNA sequence: TGTGCCAGCAGCTTGGGAATCGGGGAGGGTCAACCCCAGCATTTT.

This chain links TRBV15 with TRBJ1-4; 9 bases fit TRBD1. CDR3 size: 14 residues. Germline V gives CDR1 LNHNV, CDR2 YYDKDF (reference sequence). J was trimmed by 6 bases and V by 3 bases; bases with no gene match: 2. The DNA for the CDR3 is TGTGCCACCAGCAGCAGACAGGGGGATGAAAAACTGTTTTTT. This sequence encodes CATSSRQGDEKLFF.